This entry lists 26 T cell receptor beta chains sequenced from one sample in a study of radiotherapy plus CTLA-4 blockade in lung cancer. The protocol was immunoSEQ multiplex PCR, while the TCRdb copy is restricted to in-frame clones and leaves out a portion. Seen here are around 110,000 clones, about 84% observed once, and the top ten hold 2.4%. The sequencing used peripheral blood, collected from a patient treated with radiotherapy plus ipilimumab. The receptors derive from a human donor with non-small cell lung cancer that progressed on radiotherapy plus ipilimumab. Some clones in this sample may be carry-over from other donors' samples.

V is TRBV28 and J is TRBJ1-1; 8 bases are a match to TRBD1. The junction had 15 bases not matched to a gene; V was cut back by 6 bases and J by 6 bases. Germline CDR1 reads MDHEN; CDR2 reads SYDVKM. This CDR3 has 16 amino acids. The CDR3: CASRSQGAWDVPEAFF. The CDR3 DNA is TGTGCCAGCAGATCGCAGGGGGCGTGGGACGTCCCTGAAGCTTTCTTT.

The chain employs TRBV19 and TRBJ2-2; D possibly matches TRBD1 or TRBD2 (6 bases each). The V end was cut by 8 bases, the J end by 4 bases, with 14 bases between. Germline V lookup: CDR1 LNHDA, CDR2 SQIVND (reference sequence). The CDR3 consists of 14 residues. In DNA, the CDR3 is TGTGCCAGTGGTTTGGGGGGCCCCACCGGGGAGCTGTTTTTT. It codes for CASGLGGPTGELFF. The variable domain in full, completed from reference TRBV19 and TRBJ2-2, reads DGGITQSPKYLFRKEGQNVTLSCEQNLNHDAMYWYRQDPGQGLRLIYYSQIVNDFQKGDIAEGYSVSREKKESFPLTVTSAQKNPTAFYLCASGLGGPTGELFFGEGSRLTVL.

This chain links TRBV19 with TRBJ2-2, with D hard to call. Germline V CDR1 and CDR2: LNHDA, SQIVND (reference sequence). This CDR3 has 13 amino acids. The ends were cut back, 3 bases at V and 6 bases at J, with 8 bases in the middle. The CDR3 sequence: CASSIVHPGELFF. The DNA of the CDR3 is TGTGCCAGTAGTATTGTCCATCCCGGGGAGCTGTTTTTT.

The chain carries TRBV18 and TRBJ1-5; no reliable D call. Germline values: CDR1 KGHSH, CDR2 LQKENI. The CDR3 runs to 13 residues. Trimming removed 6 bases at V and 4 bases at J, with 10 bases between. CDR3 sequence: CASSPRMNQPQHF. For the CDR3, the DNA is TGTGCCAGCTCGCCCAGGATGAATCAGCCCCAGCATTTT.

This chain connects TRBV29-1 to TRBJ2-1; 11 nucleotides agree with TRBD2. The V gene end was trimmed by 7 bases and the J gene end by 2 bases; junction bases not matched to a gene: 4. Germline CDR1 and CDR2: SQVTM and ANQGSEA. The CDR3 is 14 amino acids. The CDR3 nucleotides read TGCAGCGCCACGGGACTAGCGGCCTACAATGAGCAGTTCTTC. It is translated as CSATGLAAYNEQFF.

J is TRBJ1-2 and V is TRBV19, with TRBD1 matching 11 bases. Germline V gives CDR1 LNHDA, CDR2 SQIVND (reference sequence). V gave up 3 bases and J gave up 7 bases; unmatched junction bases: 7. The length of the CDR3 is 15 residues. CDR3 in DNA: TGTGCCAGTAGTATTATAGGACAGGGGGCAGTTGGCTACACCTTC. Its protein is CASSIIGQGAVGYTF.

The chain links TRBV5-1 to TRBJ2-7, with D perhaps matching TRBD1 or TRBD2 (5 bases each). The V gene lost 4 bases and the J gene lost 6 bases, with 23 bases spanning the gap. This CDR3 has 16 residues. Germline CDR1 is SGHRS and CDR2 is YFSETQ. This chain's CDR3 is CASSPPPTGTLPEQYF. The CDR3, as DNA: TGCGCCAGCAGCCCACCGCCGACGGGGACCCTACCCGAGCAGTACTTC. The full variable domain, in which reference TRBV5-1 and TRBJ2-7 provide the parts outside the CDR3, is KAGVTQTPRYLIKTRGQQVTLSCSPISGHRSVSWYQQTPGQGLQFLFEYFSETQRNKGNFPGRFSGRQFSNSRSEMNVSTLELGDSALYLCASSPPPTGTLPEQYFGPGTRLTVT.

The rearrangement joins TRBV27 to TRBJ2-5; D unresolved. V gave up 3 bases and J gave up 5 bases, with 22 bases separating them. Germline V gene sequence: CDR1 MNHEY, CDR2 SMNVEV (reference sequence). CDR3 length equals 17 residues. CDR3: CASSFSRSLRFGETQYF. The CDR3 nucleotides read TGTGCCAGCAGTTTCAGCCGGTCCCTGAGGTTTGGGGAGACCCAGTACTTC.

The V gene is TRBV29-1, the J gene TRBJ1-3; D remains unclear. The germline gives CDR1 SQVTM, CDR2 ANQGSEA. The CDR3 covers 11 residues. The V end was cut by 5 bases, the J end by 4 bases, with 6 bases between. Written as DNA, the CDR3 is TGCAGCGTTCACCCCGGAAACACCATATATTTT. Residues: CSVHPGNTIYF.

The genes are TRBV4-1 and TRBJ2-2, with TRBD1 identical over 9 bases. CDR1 is MGHRA, CDR2 YSYEKL, per germline. The V segment lost 4 bases and the J segment 6 bases; nucleotides outside the gene matches: 9. This CDR3 has 16 residues. CDR3 DNA sequence: TGCGCCAGCAGCCTTGGACAGGGGCTCTCGGCCGGGGAGCTGTTTTTT. Its protein product is CASSLGQGLSAGELFF.

The V and J genes are TRBV11-2 and TRBJ2-5; TRBD2 matches at 8 bases. The J call may be mistaken, given a closer DNA end match to TRBJ2-7. Germline-derived CDR1 and CDR2 are SGHAT and FQNNGV. This CDR3 contains 15 residues. The CDR3 sequence: CASSLAGGGIGEQYF. In nucleotides, the CDR3 is TGTGCCAGCAGCTTAGCCGGCGGGGGGATCGGCGAGCAGTACTTC.

CDR3 bases: TGCGCCAGCAGCCAAGGGACTAGCGGGGGGGCGGAAGGCGGGGAGCTGTTTTTT. Its translation is CASSQGTSGGAEGGELFF. This chain connects TRBV4-3 to TRBJ2-2; 15 positions agree with TRBD2. CDR1 is LGHNA and CDR2 is YSLEER in the germline V gene. The V and J ends lost 1 base and 7 bases, in that order; junction bases with no gene match: 7. The CDR3 extends over 18 amino acids.

The rearrangement uses TRBV11-2 and TRBJ1-1; D is unclear. This CDR3 has 13 amino acids. Germline V gene lookup returns CDR1 SGHAT and CDR2 FQNNGV. V was shortened by 1 base and J by 7 bases, with 10 bases between the two germline ends. The chain's CDR3 is CASSLAATNEAFF. The CDR3 DNA is TGTGCCAGCAGCTTAGCTGCGACAAATGAAGCTTTCTTT.

Written as DNA, the CDR3 is TGTGCCAGCAGTACCAGACAGGGCCATACCACCTACGAGCAGTACTTC. Translating gives CASSTRQGHTTYEQYF. This chain links TRBV27 with TRBJ2-7, with 7 positions matching TRBD1. J lost 2 bases, V lost 5 bases, and 12 bases had no gene match. CDR3 length: 16 amino acids. The germline gives CDR1 MNHEY, CDR2 SMNVEV (reference sequence).

The V and J genes are TRBV9 and TRBJ2-3; D is tentatively TRBD1 or TRBD2 (7 bases each). The CDR3 sequence is 17 residues long. Trimming stripped 0 bases from V and 6 bases from J, with 20 bases between. CDR1 and CDR2 from the germline V gene are SGDLS and YYNGEE. This CDR3 is CASSVGGNRGGWDTQYF. As DNA, the CDR3 is TGTGCCAGCAGCGTAGGTGGGAACAGGGGAGGGTGGGATACGCAGTATTTT.

V and J are TRBV4-1 and TRBJ2-3; 8 bases are shared with TRBD2. CDR1 is MGHRA and CDR2 is YSYEKL in the germline V gene. V shed 0 bases and J 8 bases; nucleotides not matched to a gene: 13. The CDR3 is made up of 17 amino acids. In DNA form, the CDR3 reads TGCGCCAGCAGCCAAGATCCCTTTGCGGGGGGTTGGGGTACGCAGTATTTT. Translated, it gives CASSQDPFAGGWGTQYF.

The gene calls are TRBV7-9 and TRBJ1-6, with D perhaps TRBD1 (5 bases). Germline values: CDR1 SEHNR, CDR2 FQNEAQ (reference sequence). There are 14 residues in the CDR3. V lost 5 bases, J lost 8 bases, and 13 bases lay in between. CDR3 DNA sequence: TGTGCCAGCAGCACCCGGGACGGGGATTCACCCCTCCACTTT. The encoded protein is CASSTRDGDSPLHF.

Written as DNA, the CDR3 is TGCAGCGTTGTCTGGATGGACAGCCGTGAAGCTTTCTTT. Translated: CSVVWMDSREAFF. The rearrangement uses TRBV29-1 and TRBJ1-1, with D possibly being TRBD1 (6 bases). CDR1 is SQVTM, CDR2 ANQGSEA, per germline. The CDR3 is 13 residues long. V lost 4 bases and J lost 7, with 16 bases in between.

V and J are TRBV30 and TRBJ1-1; D is unresolved. With 0 bases removed from V and 3 bases from J, the gap between germline ends came to 8 bases. CDR1 and CDR2 from the germline V gene are GTSNPN and SVGIG (reference sequence). The CDR3 contains 13 residues. The CDR3 protein is CAWSVAGYTEAFF. Written as DNA, the CDR3 is TGTGCCTGGAGTGTAGCTGGGTACACTGAAGCTTTCTTT.

The V gene is TRBV11-1, the J gene TRBJ1-2; 7 bases align to TRBD1. CDR1 and CDR2 from the germline V gene are SGHAT and FQDESV (reference sequence). The ends lost 5 bases at V and 4 bases at J; junction bases unmatched: 7. The CDR3 is made up of 14 amino acids. CDR3 sequence (DNA): TGTGCCAGCAGCCCCCGGGACAGAGTCTATGGCTACACCTTC. The encoded protein is CASSPRDRVYGYTF.

Of note for this clone: This sample includes further DNA sequences coding for the same CDR3. V is TRBV7-2 and J is TRBJ1-2; D gene ambiguous. With 0 bases removed from V and 5 bases from J, the gap between germline ends came to 4 bases. This CDR3 spans 12 amino acids. Germline lookup yields CDR1 SGHTA and CDR2 FQGNSA. The DNA of the CDR3 is TGTGCCAGCAGCTTAGCGCGGTATGGCTACACCTTC. This gives the protein CASSLARYGYTF.

On this clone itself: This same CDR3 is encoded by further DNA sequences in the sample. The V and J genes are TRBV29-1 and TRBJ2-3; D is ambiguous. Trimming cost V 3 bases and J 2 bases, with 15 bases left between them. CDR3 length equals 15 residues. Germline CDR1 is SQVTM and CDR2 is ANQGSEA. CDR3 in amino acids: CSVEWSAEDTDTQYF. CDR3 sequence (DNA): TGCAGCGTTGAGTGGTCGGCAGAGGACACAGATACGCAGTATTTT.

Here the CDR3 DNA reads TGCAGCGTTTATGGGGGAAGTTCGACCGGGGAGCTGTTTTTT. Translating it yields CSVYGGSSTGELFF. The chain has TRBV29-1 and TRBJ2-2; D could derive from TRBD1 or TRBD2 (5 bases each). The CDR3 has 14 amino acids. Germline CDR1 SQVTM, CDR2 ANQGSEA. The ends were cut back, 5 bases at V and 5 bases at J, with 15 bases in the middle.

The chain joins TRBV5-1 to TRBJ2-4; D unclear. Per the germline V gene, CDR1 is SGHRS and CDR2 is YFSETQ. The V end was cut by 2 bases, the J end by 4 bases, with 10 bases between. CDR3 length: 14 amino acids. The CDR3 loop is CASSFTSTKNIQYF. CDR3 coding DNA: TGCGCCAGCAGCTTTACTTCGACGAAAAACATTCAGTACTTC.

This clone was observed a single time. J is TRBJ2-1 and V is TRBV14; D may be TRBD1 or TRBD2 (5 bases each). Per the germline V gene, CDR1 is SGHDN and CDR2 is FVKESK. V was cut by 2 bases and J by 9 bases, with 20 bases left in between. This CDR3 contains 16 residues. The CDR3 sequence is CASSQYIIRGVGEQFF. DNA of the CDR3: TGTGCCAGCAGCCAATATATAATCCGAGGGGTTGGTGAGCAGTTCTTC.

The CDR3 DNA follows: TGTGCCAGCAGCCAGCCACTAGCGGGGGGCACAGATACGCAGTATTTT. This translates into CASSQPLAGGTDTQYF. This sequence joins TRBV14 and TRBJ2-3; 11 positions match TRBD2. Trimming at V came to 3 bases and at J to 1 base, leaving 3 bases not matched to a gene. Germline V gene lookup returns CDR1 SGHDN and CDR2 FVKESK. The CDR3 contains 16 residues.